This is a list of T cell receptor beta chains from one sample in a study of shared clonotypes between healthy human individuals. TCRdb's table, derived via immunoSEQ multiplex PCR, lists solely in-frame clones and lacks some. The repertoire holds 2 million to 2.5 million clones, with over 85% as singletons. Sequencing was done on a sample of naive CD8+ T cells sorted from blood. The receptors derive from a man aged 18 to 30 in good health. CDR3s include the opening cysteine and the closing phenylalanine or tryptophan. The order of the fields is J gene, V gene, D gene, CDR3 length, CDR3 protein. The D gene is left open where the match is weak.

>TRBJ1-6|TRBV5-4|NA|17
CASSLEFRDPVNSPLHF
>TRBJ2-7|TRBV5-4|NA|13
CASSYDGFVEQYF
>TRBJ2-7|TRBV10-3|TRBD2|15
CAISELVAGSVEQYF
>TRBJ2-7|TRBV6-4|NA|16
CASSGLSVIPQDEQYF
>TRBJ1-1|TRBV27|TRBD1|15
CASSITGGPSTEAFF
>TRBJ2-3|TRBV5-4|TRBD2|16
CASSRFTSGESYTQYF
>TRBJ2-7|TRBV7-9|NA|16
CASSPDNGGQSYEQYF
>TRBJ1-1|TRBV4-1|NA|14
CASSLFTGSTEAFF
>TRBJ2-7|TRBV7-8|TRBD1|15
CASSSGQGHSYEQYF
>TRBJ2-2|TRBV4-1|TRBD2|15
CASSPIAGHTGELFF
>TRBJ2-1|TRBV2|NA|15
CASRPITGPGNEQFF
>TRBJ2-5|TRBV27|TRBD2|15
CASSSLGLAGETQYF
>TRBJ1-5|TRBV27|TRBD1|16
CASSPVLGQSNQPQHF
>TRBJ1-1|TRBV6-4|TRBD1|17
CASSDPTYRGISTEAFF
>TRBJ2-2|TRBV4-1|TRBD2|18
CASSQDYLAGRSTGELFF
>TRBJ1-6|TRBV27|TRBD1|16
CASSLGTGTYNSPLHF
>TRBJ2-7|TRBV5-1|TRBD2|15
CASSTGLAGFGEQYF
>TRBJ2-7|TRBV27|TRBD1|14
CASSSDGTAYEQYF
>TRBJ2-1|TRBV27|TRBD1|16
CASSPSQGARFNEQFF
>TRBJ2-3|TRBV10-3|TRBD1|16
CAISEQGASITDTQYF
>TRBJ2-7|TRBV27|NA|13
CASSLGRAYEQYF
>TRBJ2-1|TRBV5-4|TRBD2|17
CASSSPTSGTAYNEQFF
>TRBJ2-5|TRBV5-6|NA|16
CASSFIGDSYQETQYF
>TRBJ2-3|TRBV7-9|NA|13
CASSYYPGDTQYF